These 13 T cell receptor beta chains originate from one sample sequenced in a study of cytomegalovirus exposure and HLA in healthy donors. The data were produced by immunoSEQ multiplex PCR, yet TCRdb's version contains in-frame clones alone and is incomplete. The table includes about 64,000 clones, 90% to 95% detected once. Input material: PBMCs. The source is a young woman in good health and CMV-seronegative.

The CDR3 nucleotides read TGTGCCAGCAGCGTAGGGACGTCTACGCGGGAGGGCACAGATACGCAGTATTTT. It is translated as CASSVGTSTREGTDTQYF. The rearrangement links TRBV9 to TRBJ2-3; 8 bases align to TRBD2. This CDR3 is 18 amino acids long. V dropped 0 bases and J dropped 1; count of bases not matched to a gene: 10. Looked up from germline, CDR1 is SGDLS and CDR2 is YYNGEE. Combining the CDR3 with reference TRBV9 and TRBJ2-3 gives the whole variable domain DSGVTQTPKHLITATGQRVTLRCSPRSGDLSVYWYQQSLDQGLQFLIQYYNGEERAKGNILERFSAQQFPDLHSELNLSSLELGDSALYFCASSVGTSTREGTDTQYFGPGTRLTVL.

The chain joins TRBV19 to TRBJ2-2, with unresolved D. CDR1 is LNHDA and CDR2 is SQIVND in the germline V gene (reference sequence). V lost 5 bases to trimming and J lost 6 bases, with 16 bases between them. The CDR3 spans 15 residues. CDR3 bases: TGTGCCAGTAGTGTGGCGGTGGTCTACCCCGGGGAGCTGTTTTTT. Amino acids: CASSVAVVYPGELFF.

V gene TRBV9 combines with J gene TRBJ2-2; 7 bases are shared with TRBD2. CDR1 and CDR2 from the germline V gene are SGDLS and YYNGEE. Trimming cost V 5 bases and J 4 bases; bases outside gene matches: 14. This CDR3 has 17 amino acids. CDR3 bases: TGTGCCAGCAGTCTTACCCCAGCGGGGCGAGGCACCGGGGAGCTGTTTTTT. This gives the protein CASSLTPAGRGTGELFF.

As to this clone: Its ends do not fully match the called genes, so a read error is possible. The chain joins TRBV7-9 to TRBJ2-2; tentative D call: TRBD1 (5 bases). This CDR3 contains 14 residues. The germline V gene encodes CDR1 SEHNR and CDR2 FQNEAQ (reference sequence). The CDR3 DNA is TGTGCCAGCAGCTTAACGACAGTAACCGAGGAGCTGTTTTTT. This codes for CASSLTTVTEELFF.

This chain connects TRBV10-3 to TRBJ1-1; TRBD1 is a possible D gene (6 bases). The CDR3 contains 16 residues. Trimming took off 7 bases at V and 4 bases at J, with 22 bases between the two ends. Germline loops: CDR1 ENHRY, CDR2 SYGVKD. The CDR3 here is CAITSGRYGGRTEAFF. The CDR3 DNA reads as TGTGCCATCACCAGCGGTCGGTATGGGGGCCGCACTGAAGCTTTCTTT.

This rearrangement joins TRBV27 to TRBJ1-5; TRBD1 aligns across 10 bases. V shed 4 bases and J 4 bases; nucleotides not matched to a gene: 7. This CDR3 is built from 16 residues. Looked up from germline, CDR1 is MNHEY and CDR2 is SMNVEV (reference sequence). The CDR3 DNA is TGTGCCAGCAGTTGGACAGGGGGTAAAGGTAATCAGCCCCAGCATTTT. Protein sequence: CASSWTGGKGNQPQHF.

The gene calls are TRBV25-1 and TRBJ2-3; 10 bases are a match to TRBD2. The CDR3 is 16 amino acids. Germline assignment: CDR1 MGHDK and CDR2 SYGVNS. Germline trimming cut 7 bases from V and 0 bases from J; bases unmatched to any gene: 7. This CDR3 reads CASKSEREGSTDTQYF. The CDR3 nucleotides are TGTGCCAGCAAAAGTGAGCGGGAGGGTAGCACAGATACGCAGTATTTT.

The chain carries TRBV5-6 and TRBJ2-4, with 12 bases that match TRBD2. Germline V gene lookup returns CDR1 SGHDT and CDR2 YYEEEE. The J segment lost 10 bases and the V segment lost 4 bases, leaving 9 bases of the junction unmatched. CDR3 length equals 15 residues. The CDR3 loop is CASSEWTSGARIQYF. CDR3 sequence (DNA): TGTGCCAGCAGCGAATGGACTAGCGGGGCGCGGATTCAGTACTTC.

The rearrangement uses TRBV1 and TRBJ2-1; the D segment call TRBD2 is taken from the table without a DNA check. TRBV1 is marked as a pseudogene. The CDR3 length is 15 residues. CDR3 in amino acids: CTSSQDRETLNEQFF. As DNA, the CDR3 is TGCACCAGCAGCCAAGATCGGGAGACCCTTAATGAGCAGTTCTTC.

The chain is built from TRBV5-1 and TRBJ2-3, with TRBD2 matching 12 bases. From germline, CDR1 is SGHRS and CDR2 YFSETQ. There are 16 residues in the CDR3. Trimming took 2 bases from V and 1 from J; bases not matched to a gene: 2. The CDR3 here is CASSLRTSGGTDTQYF. The CDR3 nucleotides are TGCGCCAGCAGCTTAAGGACTAGCGGGGGCACAGATACGCAGTATTTT. The entire variable domain, with the rest obtained from reference TRBV5-1 and TRBJ2-3, is as follows: KAGVTQTPRYLIKTRGQQVTLSCSPISGHRSVSWYQQTPGQGLQFLFEYFSETQRNKGNFPGRFSGRQFSNSRSEMNVSTLELGDSALYLCASSLRTSGGTDTQYFGPGTRLTVL.

The rearrangement uses TRBV27 and TRBJ1-4, with a possible D match to TRBD1 (6 bases). The CDR3 spans 15 residues. V was cut by 0 bases and J by 2 bases, with 7 bases left in between. Germline CDR1 MNHEY, CDR2 SMNVEV (reference sequence). CDR3 loop: CASSLSGATNEKLFF. In DNA, the CDR3 is TGTGCCAGCAGTTTATCGGGGGCGACTAATGAAAAACTGTTTTTT.

V is TRBV11-2 and J is TRBJ2-3; D remains ambiguous. CDR3 length equals 16 residues. Between the trimmed V and J ends, which lost 5 bases and 4 bases, there was a span of 19 bases. The germline V gene has CDR1 SGHAT and CDR2 FQNNGV. CDR3 coding DNA: TGTGCCAGCAGCGATCGGCCAGGTGGCCTCCCAGATACGCAGTATTTT. Its protein product is CASSDRPGGLPDTQYF.

This chain joins TRBV19 and TRBJ1-1; D is ambiguous. The CDR3 contains 15 residues. V shed 2 bases and J shed 1 base, with 11 bases lying between them. CDR1 is LNHDA, CDR2 SQIVND, per germline (reference sequence). CDR3 residues: CASSIYRVTNTEAFF. The CDR3 DNA follows: TGTGCCAGTAGTATATATCGGGTGACGAACACTGAAGCTTTCTTT.